Below, 20 T cell receptor beta chains from the same sample are listed, as sequenced in a study of identical twins. TCRdb reprocessed the 5' RACE reads with MiXCR, giving one entry per CDR3 protein. Of 350,000 to 500,000 distinct CDR3 sequences listed, 18% are singletons. The sample consisted of naive T cells sorted from blood. The receptors were sampled from a man aged 50-59 years in good health.

The rearrangement links TRBV20-1 to TRBJ2-1; 7 bases line up with TRBD2. In germline, CDR1 is DFQATT, CDR2 SNEGSKA (reference sequence). J lost 6 bases, V lost 1 base, and 6 bases had no gene match. CDR3 length: 14 residues. This CDR3 reads CSARAGGGINEQFF. Written as DNA, the CDR3 is TGCAGTGCTAGAGCAGGCGGGGGAATCAATGAGCAGTTCTTC.

The sample holds a few counts of this clonotype. The rearrangement uses TRBV29-1 and TRBJ2-1; TRBD2 aligns across 10 bases. This CDR3 region has 18 residues. Trimming cost V 0 bases and J 4 bases; bases outside gene matches: 12. Germline values: CDR1 SQVTM, CDR2 ANQGSEA. The CDR3 protein is CSVEDPRVAGGWYNEQFF. CDR3 DNA sequence: TGCAGCGTTGAAGATCCTCGAGTAGCGGGAGGTTGGTACAATGAGCAGTTCTTC.

This clonotype occurred many times. The V call is TRBV3-1, the J call TRBJ1-1; D ambiguous. The CDR3 consists of 12 residues. Germline CDR1 reads LGHDT; CDR2 reads YNNKEL (reference sequence). V was shortened by 3 bases and J by 10 bases, with 12 bases between the two germline ends. In nucleotides, the CDR3 is TGTGCCAGCAGCCAGGGCTCCCGGCCAGCTTTCTTT. Translated, it gives CASSQGSRPAFF.

The chain is built from TRBV7-2 and TRBJ2-2, with TRBD1 matching 9 bases. V shed 3 bases and J 7 bases; nucleotides not matched to a gene: 9. CDR1 SGHTA and CDR2 FQGNSA come from the germline V gene. The CDR3 has 16 amino acids. The CDR3 is CASSLRTGDLSGELFF. The CDR3 DNA reads as TGTGCCAGCAGCTTGAGGACAGGGGATTTGAGCGGGGAGCTGTTTTTT.

J is TRBJ2-1 and V is TRBV18; 10 positions agree with TRBD1. This CDR3 is built from 18 residues. CDR1 and CDR2 from the germline V gene are KGHSH and LQKENI. J was trimmed by 1 base and V by 0 bases; bases with no gene match: 6. This CDR3 is CASSPPPGQGGSYNEQFF. CDR3 coding DNA: TGTGCCAGCTCACCACCACCAGGACAGGGGGGATCCTACAATGAGCAGTTCTTC.

This clonotype showed up many times. V and J are TRBV7-9 and TRBJ1-6; D is possibly TRBD1 (5 bases). The CDR3 runs 16 residues. V lost 5 bases to trimming and J lost 5 bases, with 16 bases between them. In germline, CDR1 is SEHNR, CDR2 FQNEAQ (reference sequence). Here the CDR3 reads CASSAKPGLNNSPLHF. Here the CDR3 DNA reads TGTGCCAGCAGCGCAAAACCGGGACTAAATAATTCACCCCTCCACTTT.

This clonotype was picked up a small number of times. V and J are TRBV25-1 and TRBJ2-3, with D possibly being TRBD2 (6 bases). V was pared by 6 bases and J by 3 bases, with 10 bases between. This CDR3 contains 13 residues. Per germline, CDR1 MGHDK and CDR2 SYGVNS. The CDR3 DNA follows: TGTGCCAGCAGGTCTGCGGGAACAGATACGCAGTATTTT. This gives the protein CASRSAGTDTQYF.

A word on this clonotype: A much larger clone differs from this one at a single base, so this may be a read error. This chain links TRBV27 with TRBJ2-7; D is unclear. CDR3 length: 15 amino acids. Germline CDR1 and CDR2: MNHEY and SMNVEV (reference sequence). The CDR3 is CASSVSTRTHYEQNF. DNA for the CDR3: TGTGCCAGCAGTGTATCCACGAGAACCCACTACGAGCAGAACTTC.

V is TRBV12-3 or TRBV12-4 and J is TRBJ2-1; tentatively, D is TRBD2 (5 bases). V lost 3 bases to trimming and J lost 3 bases, with 9 bases between them. The CDR3 runs to 14 residues. This CDR3 reads CASSFEGVYNEQFF. The CDR3, as DNA: TGTGCCAGCAGTTTCGAGGGAGTCTACAATGAGCAGTTCTTC.

This clonotype was found a few times. The gene calls are TRBV12-3 or TRBV12-4 and TRBJ2-5; 9 bases map to TRBD2. Trimming removed 3 bases from V and 0 bases from J; junction bases left unmatched: 5. The CDR3 totals 16 residues. The CDR3 protein is CASSFSRGGYQETQYF. Written as DNA, the CDR3 is TGTGCCAGCAGTTTTTCGCGGGGGGGGTACCAAGAGACCCAGTACTTC.

This clonotype was seen a few times. The rearrangement uses TRBV7-9 and TRBJ2-7; TRBD1 matches 9 bases. In germline, CDR1 is SEHNR, CDR2 FQNEAQ (reference sequence). J gave up 2 bases and V 5 bases, and 7 bases lay outside the gene matches. There are 15 residues in the CDR3. The CDR3 loop is CASSLQDRGTYEQYF. In nucleotides, the CDR3 is TGTGCCAGCAGCCTCCAGGACAGGGGTACCTACGAGCAGTACTTC.

This clonotype turned up a few times. The chain joins TRBV7-2 to TRBJ2-7; D is ambiguous. Germline CDR1 is SGHTA and CDR2 is FQGNSA. V shed 0 bases and J shed 5 bases, with 5 bases lying between them. The CDR3 consists of 12 residues. CDR3 DNA sequence: TGTGCCAGCAGCTTAGCTTACAACGAGCAGTACTTC. Amino acids: CASSLAYNEQYF.

This clonotype occurred many times. The gene calls are TRBV4-3 and TRBJ2-1, with D possibly being TRBD2 (6 bases). This CDR3 is built from 15 residues. V lost 3 bases and J lost 9, with 18 bases in between. Per the germline V gene, CDR1 is LGHNA and CDR2 is YSLEER. Written as DNA, the CDR3 is TGCGCCAGCAGCCAGTCGAAAGGCTGGGGAGGTGAGCAGTTCTTC. It yields the protein CASSQSKGWGGEQFF.

This clonotype occurred a few times. V and J are TRBV7-9 and TRBJ2-1, with TRBD2 identical over 9 bases. V lost 3 bases and J lost 16; bases outside the gene matches: 4. The length of the CDR3 is 11 residues. Germline CDR1 SEHNR, CDR2 FQNEAQ (reference sequence). CDR3 in amino acids: CASSFGLAQFF. CDR3 nucleotide sequence: TGTGCCAGCAGCTTCGGACTAGCGCAATTCTTC.

The chain carries TRBV28 and TRBJ2-5; D may be TRBD1 or TRBD2 (5 bases each). Germline CDR1 is MDHEN and CDR2 is SYDVKM. The V gene lost 2 bases and the J gene lost 2 bases, with 15 bases spanning the gap. The CDR3 sequence is 16 residues long. CDR3: CASSLDWAGRQETQYF. For the CDR3, the DNA is TGTGCCAGCAGTTTAGATTGGGCAGGGAGACAAGAGACCCAGTACTTC. Full variable domain (remainder filled in from reference TRBV28 and TRBJ2-5): DVKVTQSSRYLVKRTGEKVFLECVQDMDHENMFWYRQDPGLGLRLIYFSYDVKMKEKGDIPEGYSVSREKKERFSLILESASTNQTSMYLCASSLDWAGRQETQYFGPGTRLLVL.

This clonotype came up many times. The chain is built from TRBV24-1 and TRBJ1-2, with D possibly matching TRBD1 (5 bases). The V gene lost 3 bases and the J gene lost 6 bases, with 10 bases spanning the gap. CDR3 length: 13 residues. The germline V gene encodes CDR1 KGHDR and CDR2 SFDVKD. CDR3 coding DNA: TGTGCCACCAGTGATACAGGACGGGATGGCTACACCTTC. Translated: CATSDTGRDGYTF.

The gene calls are TRBV5-5 and TRBJ1-4; 7 nucleotides align to TRBD1. Looked up from germline, CDR1 is SGHKS and CDR2 is YYEKEE (reference sequence). V gave up 0 bases and J gave up 3 bases; unmatched junction bases: 5. The CDR3 spans 16 residues. This chain's CDR3 is CASSLGRGLANEKLFF. In DNA, the CDR3 is TGTGCCAGCAGCTTGGGAAGGGGGCTGGCTAATGAAAAACTGTTTTTT.

This clonotype was seen repeatedly, ten times or more. J is TRBJ2-7 and V is TRBV6-5; D gene unclear. V lost 0 bases to trimming and J lost 3 bases, with 9 bases between them. Germline V CDR1 and CDR2: MNHEY, SVGAGI. This CDR3 comprises 14 residues. Here the CDR3 reads CASSYSYGNYEQYF. The CDR3 DNA is TGTGCCAGCAGTTACTCGTACGGCAACTACGAGCAGTACTTC.

This chain links TRBV4-3 with TRBJ2-2; D may be TRBD1 (6 bases). The CDR3 extends over 16 amino acids. Per germline, CDR1 LGHNA and CDR2 YSLEER. The V and J ends lost 3 bases and 1 base respectively, with 12 bases between them. The CDR3 DNA sequence: TGCGCCAGCAGCCACGGGCCGGGACAGAACACCGGGGAGCTGTTTTTT. Its translation: CASSHGPGQNTGELFF.

This clonotype has more than one count but fewer than ten. The CDR3 spells CASSYSMIWQIGNQPQHF. CDR3 DNA: TGTGCCAGCAGTTACTCGATGATTTGGCAGATCGGCAATCAGCCCCAGCATTTT. V gene TRBV6-2 or TRBV6-3 combines with J gene TRBJ1-5; D is undetermined. The ends were cut back, 0 bases at V and 2 bases at J, with 17 bases in the middle. Germline lookup yields CDR1 MNHEY and CDR2 SVGEGT. The CDR3 is made up of 18 amino acids.